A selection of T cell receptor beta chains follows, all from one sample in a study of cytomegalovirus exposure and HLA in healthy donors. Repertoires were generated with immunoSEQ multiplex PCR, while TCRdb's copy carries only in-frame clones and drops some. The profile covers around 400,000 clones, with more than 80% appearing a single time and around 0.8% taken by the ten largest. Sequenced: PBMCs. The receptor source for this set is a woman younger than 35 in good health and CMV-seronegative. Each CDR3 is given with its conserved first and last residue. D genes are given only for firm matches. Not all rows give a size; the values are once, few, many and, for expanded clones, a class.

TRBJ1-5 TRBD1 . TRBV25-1 CASSGTGGNQPQHF TGTGCCAGCAGTGGTACAGGGGGCAATCAGCCCCAGCATTTT
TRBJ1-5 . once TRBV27 CASSLSHSSNQPQHF TGTGCCAGCAGTTTATCGCACAGTAGCAATCAGCCCCAGCATTTT
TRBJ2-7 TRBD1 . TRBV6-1 CASSPGQGYFEQYF TGTGCCAGCAGCCCGGGACAGGGGTATTTCGAGCAGTACTTC
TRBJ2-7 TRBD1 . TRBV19 CASSQDRGQYEQYF TGTGCCAGTAGTCAAGACAGGGGGCAATACGAGCAGTACTTC
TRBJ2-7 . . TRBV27 CASSLGGPSYEQYF TGTGCCAGCAGTTTAGGGGGCCCTTCCTACGAGCAGTACTTC
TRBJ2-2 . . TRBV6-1 CASSEGTDTGELFF TGTGCCAGCAGTGAAGGGACAGACACCGGGGAGCTGTTTTTT
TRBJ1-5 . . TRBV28 CASRPVGRDNQPQHF TGTGCCAGCAGACCCGTGGGCCGGGATAATCAGCCCCAGCATTTT
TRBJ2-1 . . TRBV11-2 CASSLGRYNEQFF TGTGCCAGCAGCCTCGGTCGGTACAATGAGCAGTTCTTC
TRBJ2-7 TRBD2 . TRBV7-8 CASSLNGGRAGAYEQYF TGTGCCAGCAGCTTAAATGGCGGGAGGGCCGGGGCCTACGAGCAGTACTTC
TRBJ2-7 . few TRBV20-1 CSAADSYEQYF TGCAGTGCCGCAGACAGCTACGAGCAGTACTTC
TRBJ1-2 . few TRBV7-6 CASSYSEKGGSGYTF TGTGCCAGCAGCTATTCCGAAAAAGGGGGAAGCGGCTACACCTTC
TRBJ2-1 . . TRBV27 CASSFVGPEQFF TGTGCCAGCAGTTTCGTCGGTCCTGAGCAGTTCTTC
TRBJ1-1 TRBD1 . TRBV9 CAIKTLKGGQGNTEAFF TGTGCCATCAAGACACTTAAAGGGGGACAGGGGAACACTGAAGCTTTCTTT
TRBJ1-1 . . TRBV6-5 CASSHGDTEAFF TGTGCCAGCAGTCACGGGGACACTGAAGCTTTCTTT
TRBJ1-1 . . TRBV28 CASTRGNINTEAFF TGTGCCAGCACCCGAGGGAATATTAACACTGAAGCTTTCTTT
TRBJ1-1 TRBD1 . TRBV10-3 CAIMRTGDTEAFF TGTGCCATCATGAGGACAGGGGACACTGAAGCTTTCTTT
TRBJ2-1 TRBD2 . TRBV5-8 CASSFLVVSGGYNEQFF TGTGCCAGCAGCTTCCTCGTAGTAAGCGGGGGGTACAATGAGCAGTTCTTC
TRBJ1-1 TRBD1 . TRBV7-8 CASSLRTGNTEAFF TGTGCCAGCAGCTTAAGGACAGGCAACACTGAAGCTTTCTTT
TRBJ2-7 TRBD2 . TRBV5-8 CASSFLAGGPDYEQYF TGTGCCAGCAGCTTTCTAGCGGGAGGGCCAGACTACGAGCAGTACTTC
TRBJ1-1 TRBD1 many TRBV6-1 CASSGGQGRFNSVMNTEAFF TGTGCCAGCAGTGGGGGACAGGGAAGATTTAATAGTGTAATGAACACTGAAGCTTTCTTT
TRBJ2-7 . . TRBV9 CASSGGGGARYEQYF TGTGCCAGCAGCGGGGGAGGAGGGGCGCGGTACGAGCAGTACTTC
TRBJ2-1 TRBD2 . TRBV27 CASGEGYNEQFF TGTGCCAGCGGGGAGGGGTACAATGAGCAGTTCTTC
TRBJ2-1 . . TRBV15 CATSRGVQAGYNEQFF TGTGCCACCAGCAGAGGGGTTCAGGCAGGGTACAATGAGCAGTTCTTC
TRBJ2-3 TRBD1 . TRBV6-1 CASSDPPGQGTDTQYF TGTGCCAGCAGTGATCCACCAGGACAGGGCACAGATACGCAGTATTTT
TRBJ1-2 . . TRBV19 CASRVTENLYGYTF TGTGCCAGTAGAGTTACAGAAAACCTCTATGGCTACACCTTC
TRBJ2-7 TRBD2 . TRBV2 CASTGGTSGRRTYEQYF TGTGCCAGCACCGGAGGGACTAGCGGGAGGAGAACCTACGAGCAGTACTTC
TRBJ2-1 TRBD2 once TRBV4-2 CASSQDLLAGGRNEQFF TGTGCCAGCAGCCAAGATCTACTAGCGGGGGGGCGGAATGAGCAGTTCTTC
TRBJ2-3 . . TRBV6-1 CASSEEDTSTDTQYF TGTGCCAGCAGTGAAGAGGACACTAGCACAGATACGCAGTATTTT
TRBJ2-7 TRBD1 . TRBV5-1 CASSYRQGGEQYF TGCGCCAGCAGCTACCGACAGGGCGGTGAGCAGTACTTC
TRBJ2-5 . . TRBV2 CASTRSEPETQYF TGTGCCAGCACTAGGTCGGAGCCAGAGACCCAGTACTTC
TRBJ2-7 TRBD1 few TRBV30 CAWSEQGSPYEQYF TGTGCCTGGAGTGAACAGGGGAGTCCCTACGAGCAGTACTTC
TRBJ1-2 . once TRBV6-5 CASSYHRQITNYGYTF TGTGCCAGCAGTTACCATAGACAGATAACTAACTATGGCTACACCTTC